The text below deals with one TCR beta chain. The source of the sample is a study of cytomegalovirus exposure and HLA in healthy donors. The donors were members of the validation cohort, which comprised approximately 120 subjects and was separate from the first cohort of about 700 subjects. CDR3 length equals 16 residues. Germline V CDR1 and CDR2: SEHNR, FQNEAQ (reference sequence). V gave up 5 bases and J gave up 2 bases; unmatched junction bases: 8. Data came from immunoSEQ multiplex PCR; TCRdb stores just in-frame clones and leaves some out. This table holds roughly 200,000 clones, 81% found once. Material for sequencing was PBMCs. V usage is TRBV7-9 and J usage is TRBJ2-3; 9 nucleotides line up with TRBD2. This clonotype originated in a woman under 40 in good health and CMV-seronegative. DNA of the CDR3: TGTGCCAGCAGCCCTTTGAGCGGGGGGATCACAGATACGCAGTATTTT. Translating it yields CASSPLSGGITDTQYF.